A single sample gave rise to the 5 T cell receptor beta chains below, sequenced in a study of T cell clonotyping in hematopoietic cell transplantation. Using immunoSEQ multiplex PCR, the repertoire was profiled, and TCRdb retains in-frame clones only, with some absent. In the table there are 12,000 to 15,000 clones, approximately 84% of which are singletons. The source was PBMCs, collected 100 days after allogeneic stem cell transplant. These receptor sequences come from a male patient between 50 and 60 years old who had an allogeneic stem cell transplant from an unrelated donor, so T cells may come from the graft donor. Some clones in this sample may be carry-over from other donors' samples.

The J gene is TRBJ2-5, the V gene TRBV5-6, with 10 bases fitting TRBD2. After removal of 4 bases from V and 5 bases from J, the junction contained 11 bases not matched to a gene. The CDR3 runs 16 residues. The germline gives CDR1 SGHDT, CDR2 YYEEEE. CDR3 in DNA: TGTGCCAGCAGCCGCCTAGCGGGAGATACGATTGAGACCCAGTACTTC. This encodes CASSRLAGDTIETQYF.

The V gene is TRBV12-5, the J gene TRBJ2-5, with D possibly being TRBD2 (6 bases). The CDR3 is 13 residues long. Trimming pared 6 bases from V and 5 bases from J, leaving 13 bases between. Germline V gene data show CDR1 as LGHNT and CDR2 as FRNRAP. CDR3 sequence reads: CASGDTSKETQYF. The CDR3 DNA is TGTGCTAGTGGGGATACTAGCAAGGAGACCCAGTACTTC.

This clone was recorded once. The rearrangement joins TRBV5-4 to TRBJ2-3, with D unresolved. Germline lookup yields CDR1 SGHNT and CDR2 YYREEE (reference sequence). The CDR3 runs 14 residues. V lost 3 bases to trimming and J lost 4 bases, with 12 bases between them. The CDR3 DNA reads as TGTGCCAGCAGCTGGGCACCATTGGCAGATACGCAGTATTTT. It is translated as CASSWAPLADTQYF.

The V call is TRBV5-1, the J call TRBJ1-1, with a tentative D call TRBD1 (5 bases). The V gene's germline CDR1 is SGHRS and CDR2 YFSETQ. The CDR3 sequence is 14 residues long. V lost 4 bases and J 5 bases, leaving 15 bases between the germline ends. The CDR3 protein is CASSRWAGQTEAFF. The CDR3 coding sequence is TGCGCCAGCAGCCGTTGGGCAGGACAAACTGAAGCTTTCTTT.

The J gene is TRBJ2-6, the V gene TRBV30, with D maybe TRBD1 (7 bases). This CDR3 is 18 amino acids long. Germline V gives CDR1 GTSNPN, CDR2 SVGIG (reference sequence). The V and J ends lost 5 bases and 0 bases respectively, with 20 bases between them. In DNA form, the CDR3 reads TGTGCCTGGGGGACCCCCGCAGGGGGGTTCTCTGGGGCCAACGTCCTGACTTTC. Amino acids: CAWGTPAGGFSGANVLTF.